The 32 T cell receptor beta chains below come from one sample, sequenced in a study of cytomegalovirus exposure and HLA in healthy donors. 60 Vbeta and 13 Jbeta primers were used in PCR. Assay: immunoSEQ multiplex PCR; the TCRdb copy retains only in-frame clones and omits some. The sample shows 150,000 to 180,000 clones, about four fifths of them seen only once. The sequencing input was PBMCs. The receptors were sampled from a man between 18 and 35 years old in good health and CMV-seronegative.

CDR3 in DNA: TGTGCCAGCAGCTCCAAGGGGGTGGGGCAGTTCTTC. It specifies CASSSKGVGQFF. The chain couples TRBV11-3 to TRBJ2-1; D is perhaps TRBD1 (6 bases). Germline CDR1 SGHNT, CDR2 YENEEA. V was trimmed by 4 bases and J by 12 bases, leaving 13 bases between them. This CDR3 is built from 12 residues.

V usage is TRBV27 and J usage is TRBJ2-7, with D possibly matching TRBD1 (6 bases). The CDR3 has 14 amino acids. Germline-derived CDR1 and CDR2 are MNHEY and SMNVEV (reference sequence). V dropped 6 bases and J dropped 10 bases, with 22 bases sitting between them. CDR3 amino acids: CASRRAGTLLAQYF. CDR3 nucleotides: TGTGCCAGCAGAAGAGCCGGGACACTTTTGGCTCAGTACTTC.

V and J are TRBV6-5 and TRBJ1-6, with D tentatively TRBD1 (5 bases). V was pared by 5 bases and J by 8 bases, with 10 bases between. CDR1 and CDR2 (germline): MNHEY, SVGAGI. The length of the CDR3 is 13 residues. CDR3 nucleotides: TGTGCCAGCAGTGAGGCAGGGCATTCACCCCTCCACTTT. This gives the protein CASSEAGHSPLHF.

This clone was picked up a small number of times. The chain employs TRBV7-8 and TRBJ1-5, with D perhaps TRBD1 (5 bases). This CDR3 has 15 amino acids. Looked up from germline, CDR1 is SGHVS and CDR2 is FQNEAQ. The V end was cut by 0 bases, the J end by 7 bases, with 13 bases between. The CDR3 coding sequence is TGTGCCAGCAGCTTAGCCAGGGAAGTCGGCCAGCCCCAGCATTTT. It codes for CASSLAREVGQPQHF.

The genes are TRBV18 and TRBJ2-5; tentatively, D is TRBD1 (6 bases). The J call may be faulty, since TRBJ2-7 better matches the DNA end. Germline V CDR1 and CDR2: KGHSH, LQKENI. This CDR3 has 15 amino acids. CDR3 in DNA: TGTGCCAGCTCAGTTACCGGGACATCTTCCTACGAGCAGTACTTC. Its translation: CASSVTGTSSYEQYF.

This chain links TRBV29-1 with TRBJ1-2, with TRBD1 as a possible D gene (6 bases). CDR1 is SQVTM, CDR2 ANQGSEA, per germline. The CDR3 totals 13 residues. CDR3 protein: CNATGILGYGYTF. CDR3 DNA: TGCAACGCTACAGGGATATTAGGCTATGGCTACACCTTC.

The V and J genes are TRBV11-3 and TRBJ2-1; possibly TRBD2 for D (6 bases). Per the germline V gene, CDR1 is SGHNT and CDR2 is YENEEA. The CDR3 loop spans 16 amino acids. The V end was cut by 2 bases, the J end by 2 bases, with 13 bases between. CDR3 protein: CASSLFGGAPYNEQFF. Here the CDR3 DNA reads TGTGCCAGCAGCTTATTTGGCGGGGCGCCCTACAATGAGCAGTTCTTC.

CDR3 DNA: TGTGCCATCAGTGAACTGGACAGGGGGCGATACGAGCAGTACTTC. Its translation: CAISELDRGRYEQYF. The J gene is TRBJ2-7, the V gene TRBV10-3; TRBD1 matches 11 bases. J gave up 4 bases and V 3 bases, and 5 bases lay outside the gene matches. The germline CDR1 and CDR2 sequences are ENHRY and SYGVKD. The CDR3 totals 15 residues.

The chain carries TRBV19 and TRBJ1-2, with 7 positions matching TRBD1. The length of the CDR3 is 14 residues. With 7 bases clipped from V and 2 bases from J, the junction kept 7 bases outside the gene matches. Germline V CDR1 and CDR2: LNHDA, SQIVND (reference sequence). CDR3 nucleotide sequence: TGTGCCAGTACCGCCGGGACAGAGAACTATGGCTACACCTTC. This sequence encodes CASTAGTENYGYTF.

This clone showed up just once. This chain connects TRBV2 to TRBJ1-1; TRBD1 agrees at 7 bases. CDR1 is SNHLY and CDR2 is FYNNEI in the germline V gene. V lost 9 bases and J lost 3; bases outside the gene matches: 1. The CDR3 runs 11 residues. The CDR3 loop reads CASDRDTEAFF. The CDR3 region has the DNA TGTGCCAGTGACAGGGACACTGAAGCTTTCTTT.

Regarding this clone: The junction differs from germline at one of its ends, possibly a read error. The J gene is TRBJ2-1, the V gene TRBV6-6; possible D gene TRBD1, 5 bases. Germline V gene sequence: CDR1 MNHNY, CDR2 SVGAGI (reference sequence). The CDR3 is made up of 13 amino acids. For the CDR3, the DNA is TGTGCCAGCATTTACGACAGCCAAAATGAGCAGTTCTTC. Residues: CASIYDSQNEQFF.

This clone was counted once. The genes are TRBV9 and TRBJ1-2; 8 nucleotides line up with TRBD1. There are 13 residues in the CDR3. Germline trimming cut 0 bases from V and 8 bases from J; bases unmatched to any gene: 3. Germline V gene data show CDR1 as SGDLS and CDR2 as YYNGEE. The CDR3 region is CASSVVSGGGYTF. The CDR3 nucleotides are TGTGCCAGCAGCGTAGTATCAGGGGGCGGCTACACCTTC.

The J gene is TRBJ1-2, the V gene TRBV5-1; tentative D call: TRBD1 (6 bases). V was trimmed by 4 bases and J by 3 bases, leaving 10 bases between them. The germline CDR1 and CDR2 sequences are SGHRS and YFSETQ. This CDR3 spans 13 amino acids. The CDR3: CASSPTGDYGYTF. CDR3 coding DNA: TGCGCCAGCAGCCCGACAGGAGACTATGGCTACACCTTC. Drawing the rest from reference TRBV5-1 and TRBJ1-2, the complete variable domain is KAGVTQTPRYLIKTRGQQVTLSCSPISGHRSVSWYQQTPGQGLQFLFEYFSETQRNKGNFPGRFSGRQFSNSRSEMNVSTLELGDSALYLCASSPTGDYGYTFGSGTRLTVV.

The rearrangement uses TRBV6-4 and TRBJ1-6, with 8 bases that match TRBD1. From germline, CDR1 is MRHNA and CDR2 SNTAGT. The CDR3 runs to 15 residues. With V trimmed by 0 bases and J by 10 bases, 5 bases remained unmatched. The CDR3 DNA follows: TGTGCCAGCAGTGACTCGGGGACAGGAAACTCACCCCTCCACTTT. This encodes CASSDSGTGNSPLHF.

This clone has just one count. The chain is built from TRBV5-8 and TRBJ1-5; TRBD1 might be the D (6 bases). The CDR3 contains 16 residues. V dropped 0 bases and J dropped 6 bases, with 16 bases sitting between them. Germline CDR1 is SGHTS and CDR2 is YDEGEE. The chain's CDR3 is CASSLGQGNVIQPQHF. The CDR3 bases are TGTGCCAGCAGCTTGGGGCAGGGGAATGTAATTCAGCCCCAGCATTTT.

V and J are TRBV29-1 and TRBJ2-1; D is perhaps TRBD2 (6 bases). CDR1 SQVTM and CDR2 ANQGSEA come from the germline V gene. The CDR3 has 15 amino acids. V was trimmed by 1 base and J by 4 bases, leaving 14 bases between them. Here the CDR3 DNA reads TGCAGCGTTGAAGGGACTACCAAACGATACAATGAGCAGTTCTTC. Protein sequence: CSVEGTTKRYNEQFF.

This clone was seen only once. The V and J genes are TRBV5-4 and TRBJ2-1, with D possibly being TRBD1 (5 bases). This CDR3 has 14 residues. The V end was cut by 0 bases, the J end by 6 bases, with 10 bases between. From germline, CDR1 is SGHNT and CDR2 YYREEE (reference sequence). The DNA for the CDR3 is TGTGCCAGCAGCTTGGAGGGGCCGGGCAATGAGCAGTTCTTC. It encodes CASSLEGPGNEQFF.

This CDR3 reads CASSQEGSGTEQETQYF. The CDR3 nucleotides are TGTGCCAGCAGCCAGGAGGGGTCCGGGACAGAACAAGAGACCCAGTACTTC. This sequence joins TRBV7-2 and TRBJ2-5, with D perhaps matching TRBD1 (7 bases). V was trimmed by 5 bases and J by 2 bases, leaving 21 bases between them. This CDR3 spans 17 amino acids. The germline gives CDR1 SGHTA, CDR2 FQGNSA.

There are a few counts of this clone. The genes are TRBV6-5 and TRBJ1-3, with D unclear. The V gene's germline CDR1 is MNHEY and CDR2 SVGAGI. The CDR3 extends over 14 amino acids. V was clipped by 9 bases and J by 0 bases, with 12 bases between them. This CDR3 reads CASTRLNSGNTIYF. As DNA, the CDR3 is TGTGCCAGTACCAGGCTTAACTCTGGAAACACCATATATTTT.

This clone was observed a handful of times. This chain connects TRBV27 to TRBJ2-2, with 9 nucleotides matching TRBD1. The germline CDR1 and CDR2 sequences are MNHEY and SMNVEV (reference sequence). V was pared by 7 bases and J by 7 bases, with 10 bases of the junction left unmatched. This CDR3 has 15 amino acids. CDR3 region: CASKLLDRGSGELFF. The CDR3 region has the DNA TGTGCCAGCAAGCTTCTGGACAGGGGAAGCGGGGAGCTGTTTTTT.

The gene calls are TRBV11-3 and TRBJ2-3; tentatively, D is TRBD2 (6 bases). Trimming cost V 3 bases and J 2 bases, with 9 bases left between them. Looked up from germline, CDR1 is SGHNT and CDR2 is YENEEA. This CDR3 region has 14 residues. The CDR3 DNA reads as TGTGCCAGCAGCTTCGGAGGGGCCACAGATACGCAGTATTTT. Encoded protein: CASSFGGATDTQYF.

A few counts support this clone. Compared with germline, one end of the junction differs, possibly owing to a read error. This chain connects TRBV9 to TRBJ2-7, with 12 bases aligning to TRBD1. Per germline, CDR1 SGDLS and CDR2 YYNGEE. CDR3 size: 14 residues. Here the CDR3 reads CASSPGGDRGPSQF. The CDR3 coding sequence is TGTGCCAGCAGCCCCGGGGGGGACAGGGGGCCATCTCAGTTC.

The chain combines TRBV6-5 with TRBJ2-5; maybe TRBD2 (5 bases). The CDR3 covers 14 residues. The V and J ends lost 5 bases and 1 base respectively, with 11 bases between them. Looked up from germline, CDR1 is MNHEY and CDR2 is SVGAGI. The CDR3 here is CASSARLLQETQYF. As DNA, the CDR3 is TGTGCCAGCAGTGCCCGACTACTCCAAGAGACCCAGTACTTC.

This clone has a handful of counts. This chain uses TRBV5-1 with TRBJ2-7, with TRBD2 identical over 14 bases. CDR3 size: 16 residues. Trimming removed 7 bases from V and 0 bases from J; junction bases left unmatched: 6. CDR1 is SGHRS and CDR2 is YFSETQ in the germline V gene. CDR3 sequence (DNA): TGCGCCAGCGGGACTAGCGGGGGCGCGAACTCCTACGAGCAGTACTTC. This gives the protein CASGTSGGANSYEQYF.

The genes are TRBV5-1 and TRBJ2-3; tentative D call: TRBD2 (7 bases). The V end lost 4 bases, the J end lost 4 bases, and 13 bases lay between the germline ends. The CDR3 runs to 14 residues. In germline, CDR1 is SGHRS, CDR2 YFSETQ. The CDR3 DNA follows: TGCGCCAGCAGCATAGGGGGGGTGGCAGATACGCAGTATTTT. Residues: CASSIGGVADTQYF.

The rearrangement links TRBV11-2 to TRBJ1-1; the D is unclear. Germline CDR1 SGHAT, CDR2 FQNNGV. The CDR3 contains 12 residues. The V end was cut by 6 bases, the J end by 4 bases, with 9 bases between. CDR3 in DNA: TGTGCCAGCAGATTGGAGGGCACTGAAGCTTTCTTT. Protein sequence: CASRLEGTEAFF. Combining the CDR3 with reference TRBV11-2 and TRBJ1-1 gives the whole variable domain EAGVAQSPRYKIIEKRQSVAFWCNPISGHATLYWYQQILGQGPKLLIQFQNNGVVDDSQLPKDRFSAERLKGVDSTLKIQPAKLEDSAVYLCASRLEGTEAFFGQGTRLTVV.

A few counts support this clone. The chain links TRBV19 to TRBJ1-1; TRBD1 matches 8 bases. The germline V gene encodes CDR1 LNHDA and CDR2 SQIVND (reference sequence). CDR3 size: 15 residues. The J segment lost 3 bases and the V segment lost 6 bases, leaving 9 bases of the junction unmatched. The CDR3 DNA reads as TGTGCCAGTAGCCACCAGGGGGCGCGGGACACTGAAGCTTTCTTT. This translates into CASSHQGARDTEAFF.

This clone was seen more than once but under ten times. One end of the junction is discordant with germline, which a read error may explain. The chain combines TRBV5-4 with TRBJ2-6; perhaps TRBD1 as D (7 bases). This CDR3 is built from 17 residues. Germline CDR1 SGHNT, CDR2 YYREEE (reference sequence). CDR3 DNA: TGTGCCAGCAGCGCGGGACAGCACCTCTCTGGGGCCAACGGCCTGACTTTC. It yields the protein CASSAGQHLSGANGLTF.

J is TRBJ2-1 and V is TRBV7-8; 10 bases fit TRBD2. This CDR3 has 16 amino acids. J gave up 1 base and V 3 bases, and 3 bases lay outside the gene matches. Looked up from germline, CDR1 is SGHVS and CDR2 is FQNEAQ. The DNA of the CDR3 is TGTGCCAGCAGCTTTCTAGCGGGGGAATCCTACAATGAGCAGTTCTTC. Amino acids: CASSFLAGESYNEQFF.

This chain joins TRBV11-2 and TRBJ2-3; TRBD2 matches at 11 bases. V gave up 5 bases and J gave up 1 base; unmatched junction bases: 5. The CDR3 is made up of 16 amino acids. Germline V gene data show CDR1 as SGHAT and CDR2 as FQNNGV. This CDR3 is CASSPQTSGGTDTQYF. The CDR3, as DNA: TGTGCCAGCAGCCCCCAGACTAGCGGGGGCACAGATACGCAGTATTTT.

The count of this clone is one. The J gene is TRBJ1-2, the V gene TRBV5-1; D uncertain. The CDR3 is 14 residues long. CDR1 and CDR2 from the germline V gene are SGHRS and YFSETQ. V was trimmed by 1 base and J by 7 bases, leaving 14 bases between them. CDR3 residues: CASSLWTKAGGYTF. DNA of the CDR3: TGCGCCAGCAGCTTGTGGACTAAAGCGGGTGGCTACACCTTC.

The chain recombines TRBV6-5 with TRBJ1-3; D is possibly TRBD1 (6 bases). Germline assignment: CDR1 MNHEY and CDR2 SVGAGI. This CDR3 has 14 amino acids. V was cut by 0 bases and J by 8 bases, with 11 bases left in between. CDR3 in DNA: TGTGCCAGCAGTTACTCCGGGGGGGCTGACACCATATATTTT. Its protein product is CASSYSGGADTIYF.